This TCR beta chain comes out of a study of blood T cells in healthy people across ages. It was with a sample-barcoded 5' primer and a J-beta primer mix that a second PCR of about 6 to 12 cycles was run. Via MiXCR, TCRdb re-called the 5' RACE reads, giving one row per CDR3 protein. The sample yields roughly 1,800,000 distinct CDR3 sequences, about 49% seen once. J lost 0 bases, V lost 5 bases, and 5 bases had no gene match. CDR1 and CDR2 (germline): MNHEY, SMNVEV (reference sequence). The CDR3 covers 15 residues. The chain recombines TRBV27 with TRBJ2-7, with 9 bases that match TRBD1. The sequencing sample was made of blood. The receptor's source is a middle-aged woman in good health. This CDR3 is CASSATGGFSYEQYF. In DNA form, the CDR3 reads TGTGCCAGCAGTGCCACAGGGGGCTTCTCCTACGAGCAGTACTTC.